Here is one T cell receptor (beta chain) with its context. This sample was included in a study of blood T cell repertoires in COVID-19. Study-level background: Sample material is recorded as cDNA or gDNA derived from T cells, B-cell-depleted T cells, or PBMCs.

In the study's own analysis: Nucleated cell counts were estimated from reference gene primer amplification. Sequenced by immunoSEQ multiplex PCR; TCRdb stores in-frame clones only, minus some. V and J calls and clone size are copied from that table; D and trimming were computed from the DNA. This sample has 75,000 to 95,000 clones, with around 89% found just once. Trimming cost V 5 bases and J 0 bases; bases outside gene matches: 6. CDR1 and CDR2 (germline): MGHRA, YSYEKL. CDR3 length equals 15 residues. The specimen was peripheral blood. The sequence was collected from a human donor in a cohort sampled during active COVID-19. The gene calls are TRBV4-1 and TRBJ1-2; TRBD1 agrees at 7 bases. This CDR3 is CASSTGTATNYGYTF. The CDR3 region has the DNA TGCGCCAGCAGCACCGGGACAGCGACTAACTATGGCTACACCTTC.